This T cell receptor (beta chain) was sequenced in a study of spatial heterogeneity in lung cancer. Overall study context: From matched bulk RNA-seq came a T cell module score, which showed a strong correlation with TCR transcript counts in tumor regions. Each distinct TCR and UMI combination averaged more than ten appearances in raw reads.

Notes on the study in general: Estimates put coverage of tumor T cells approximately 7% for alpha and roughly 12% for beta chains. In tumors, expanded intratumoral alpha and beta TCR counts tracked mutation counts.

The time point here: sample taken at primary tumor resection. Germline V gene lookup returns CDR1 SEHNR and CDR2 FQNEAQ (reference sequence). With V trimmed by 6 bases and J by 7 bases, 12 bases remained unmatched. The CDR3 is 16 residues long. This clonotype was found many times. Its specificity is not known. Every TCR cDNA molecule bore its own unique molecular identifier. TCRdb independently ran MiXCR on the 5' RACE reads; one entry per CDR3 protein. The top ten clones hold around 10% of a sample with some 15,000 distinct CDR3 sequences, around 7.3% of them seen once. V usage is TRBV7-9 and J usage is TRBJ1-6; TRBD1 matches at 7 bases. This specimen was lung tumor tissue, taken at surgery. This clonotype was obtained from a male donor with early-stage non-small cell lung cancer. DNA of the CDR3: TGTGCCAGCAGATCAAACCGGGACAGAGTAAATTCACCCCTCCACTTT. Encoded protein: CASRSNRDRVNSPLHF.